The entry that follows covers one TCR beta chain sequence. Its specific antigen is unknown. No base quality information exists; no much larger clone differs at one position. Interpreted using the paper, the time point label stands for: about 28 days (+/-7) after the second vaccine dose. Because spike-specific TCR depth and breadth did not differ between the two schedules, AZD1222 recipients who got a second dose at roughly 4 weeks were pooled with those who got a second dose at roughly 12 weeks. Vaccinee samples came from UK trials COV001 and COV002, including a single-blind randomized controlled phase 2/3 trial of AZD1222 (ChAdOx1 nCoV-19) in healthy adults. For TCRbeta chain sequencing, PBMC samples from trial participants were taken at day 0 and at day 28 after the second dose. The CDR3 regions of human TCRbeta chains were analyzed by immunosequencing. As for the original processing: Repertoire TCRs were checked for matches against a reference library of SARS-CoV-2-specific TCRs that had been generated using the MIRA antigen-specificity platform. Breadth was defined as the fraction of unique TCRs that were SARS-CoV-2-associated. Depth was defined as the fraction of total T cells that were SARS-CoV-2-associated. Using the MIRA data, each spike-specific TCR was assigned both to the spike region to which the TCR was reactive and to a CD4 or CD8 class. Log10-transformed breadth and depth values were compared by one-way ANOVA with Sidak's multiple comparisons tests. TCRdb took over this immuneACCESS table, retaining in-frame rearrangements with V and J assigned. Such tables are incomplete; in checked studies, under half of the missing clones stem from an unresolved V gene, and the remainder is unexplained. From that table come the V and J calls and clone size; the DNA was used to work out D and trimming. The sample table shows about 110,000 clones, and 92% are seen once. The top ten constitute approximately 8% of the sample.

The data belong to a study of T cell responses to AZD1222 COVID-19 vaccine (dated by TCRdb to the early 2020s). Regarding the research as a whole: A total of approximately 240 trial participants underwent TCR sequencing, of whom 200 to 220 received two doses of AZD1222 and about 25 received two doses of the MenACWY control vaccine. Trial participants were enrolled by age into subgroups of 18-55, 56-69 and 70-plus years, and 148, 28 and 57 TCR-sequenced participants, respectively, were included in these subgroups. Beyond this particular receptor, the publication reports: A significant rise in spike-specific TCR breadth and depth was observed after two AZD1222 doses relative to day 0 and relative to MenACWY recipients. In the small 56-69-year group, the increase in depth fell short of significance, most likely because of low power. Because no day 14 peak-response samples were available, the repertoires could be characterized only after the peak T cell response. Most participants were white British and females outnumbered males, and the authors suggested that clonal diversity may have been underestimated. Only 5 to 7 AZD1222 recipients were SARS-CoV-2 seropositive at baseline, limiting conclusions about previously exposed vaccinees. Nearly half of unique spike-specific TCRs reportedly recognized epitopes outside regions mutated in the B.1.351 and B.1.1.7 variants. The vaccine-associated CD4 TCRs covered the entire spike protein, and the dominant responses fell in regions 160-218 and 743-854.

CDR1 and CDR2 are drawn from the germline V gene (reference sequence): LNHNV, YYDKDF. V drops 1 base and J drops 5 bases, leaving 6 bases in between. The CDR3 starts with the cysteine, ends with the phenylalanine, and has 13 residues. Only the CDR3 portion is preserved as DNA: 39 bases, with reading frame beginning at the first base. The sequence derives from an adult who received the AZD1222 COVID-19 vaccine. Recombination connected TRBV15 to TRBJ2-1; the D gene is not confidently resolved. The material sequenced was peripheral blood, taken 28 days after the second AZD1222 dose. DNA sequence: TGTGCCACCAGCAGAGGAGGAGACAATGAGCAGTTCTTC. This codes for CATSRGGDNEQFF.